The 4 T cell receptor beta chains reported below all come from one sample, sequenced in a study of brain T cells in children with intractable seizures. The protocol was immunoSEQ multiplex PCR, while the TCRdb copy is restricted to in-frame clones and leaves out a portion. The sample has 340,000 or so clones; 93% are singletons. Documented time point: blood from clinic visit 5 months post-surgery; TSC patient then seizure free. The sequencing here drew on peripheral blood, taken roughly 5 months after surgery. The receptor set was obtained from a boy in the first two years of life with tuberous sclerosis and intractable seizures.

The chain joins TRBV6-2 or TRBV6-3 to TRBJ2-2; no definite D call. The V gene lost 2 bases and the J gene lost 7 bases, with 14 bases spanning the gap. This CDR3 contains 15 residues. Germline V gives CDR1 MNHEY, CDR2 SVGEGT. CDR3 in DNA: TGTGCCAGCAGTTACACGCAGATTGGGATCGGGGAGCTGTTTTTT. Translation: CASSYTQIGIGELFF.

V and J are TRBV15 and TRBJ2-5; 10 bases map to TRBD2. The CDR3 consists of 20 residues. CDR1 and CDR2 (germline): LNHNV, YYDKDF (reference sequence). The V and J ends lost 2 bases and 3 bases, in that order; junction bases with no gene match: 18. CDR3 sequence: CATSRPRGGELAGLEETQYF. The CDR3 DNA reads as TGTGCCACCAGCAGACCCAGGGGGGGGGAACTAGCGGGATTGGAAGAGACCCAGTACTTC. Using reference TRBV15 and TRBJ2-5 for the parts outside the CDR3, the full variable domain is DAMVIQNPRYQVTQFGKPVTLSCSQTLNHNVMYWYQQKSSQAPKLLFHYYDKDFNNEADTPDNFQSRRPNTSFCFLDIRSPGLGDTAMYLCATSRPRGGELAGLEETQYFGPGTRLLVL.

To note about this clone: At one boundary the junction diverges from the germline segment, which might be a read error. This chain uses TRBV28 with TRBJ1-1, with TRBD1 as a possible D gene (5 bases). The CDR3 runs 11 residues. Looked up from germline, CDR1 is MDHEN and CDR2 is SYDVKM. The CDR3 protein is CASSVRDAFGF. DNA of the CDR3: TGTGCCAGCAGTGTCAGGGACGCCTTTGGATTT.

In this sample, this clone turned up once. This rearrangement joins TRBV4-1 to TRBJ2-3; possibly TRBD1 for D (6 bases). CDR1 and CDR2 (germline): MGHRA, YSYEKL. Deletions cut 1 base from V and 2 bases from J, with 10 bases between. The CDR3 contains 15 residues. CDR3 nucleotide sequence: TGCGCCAGCAGCCAAGGGACAGCAGTCACAGATACGCAGTATTTT. Amino acid sequence: CASSQGTAVTDTQYF.